The clone carrying this T cell receptor (beta chain) appeared once. The data derive from a study of blood T cell repertoires in COVID-19. V was clipped by 8 bases and J by 0 bases, with 10 bases between them. The CDR3 spans 13 residues. Germline-derived CDR1 and CDR2 are MDHEN and SYDVKM. This table comes from immunoSEQ multiplex PCR, and its TCRdb copy is limited to in-frame clones, with some not included. The table has 74,000 or so clones, over 70% seen once. The origin of this receptor is a human donor in a cohort sampled during active COVID-19. The chain joins TRBV28 to TRBJ1-1; D unresolved. The source material was peripheral blood. The CDR3 region has the DNA TGTGCCAGCCTCAGCGGGATGAACACTGAAGCTTTCTTT. Translation: CASLSGMNTEAFF.